The 24 T cell receptor beta chains below come from one sample, sequenced in a study of identical twins. TCRdb independently ran MiXCR on the 5' RACE reads; one entry per CDR3 protein. The table has hundreds of thousands of distinct CDR3 sequences, about 20% seen once; the top ten hold less than 15%. These data also formed part of another study, on T cells expressing NK-cell markers.

Sequencing was done on a sample of PBMCs. Receptor source: a young woman in good health.

The chain uses TRBV3-1 and TRBJ2-7; TRBD1 or TRBD2 may be the D gene (5 bases each). The V end was cut by 3 bases, the J end by 2 bases, with 17 bases between. CDR1 LGHDT and CDR2 YNNKEL come from the germline V gene (reference sequence). This CDR3 contains 16 residues. The CDR3 bases are TGTGCCAGCAGCCATTCCTCGGGACCGAAAGCCTACGAGCAGTACTTC. This codes for CASSHSSGPKAYEQYF.

The gene calls are TRBV10-3 and TRBJ2-7; 8 nucleotides match TRBD1. The CDR3 length is 14 residues. J was trimmed by 4 bases and V by 4 bases; bases with no gene match: 6. Germline loops: CDR1 ENHRY, CDR2 SYGVKD. Here the CDR3 DNA reads TGTGCCATCAGTGGAGGCAGGGGGCCTTACGAGCAGTACTTC. As protein: CAISGGRGPYEQYF.

V gene TRBV12-3 or TRBV12-4 combines with J gene TRBJ2-4; perhaps TRBD1 as D (5 bases). Trimming cost V 7 bases and J 6 bases, with 16 bases left between them. The CDR3 has 14 residues. CDR3: CASNLGAGGNIQYF. CDR3 DNA: TGTGCCAGCAACCTAGGGGCTGGCGGAAACATTCAGTACTTC.

This chain links TRBV15 with TRBJ1-1; maybe TRBD1 (5 bases). V lost 1 base to trimming and J lost 6 bases, with 15 bases between them. In germline, CDR1 is LNHNV, CDR2 YYDKDF (reference sequence). This CDR3 is 15 amino acids long. CDR3 bases: TGTGCCACCAGCAGAGTATCCCCAGGGCGAGCTGAAGCTTTCTTT. Protein: CATSRVSPGRAEAFF.

This clonotype was seen more than once but under ten times. This chain links TRBV12-3 or TRBV12-4 with TRBJ1-5; a weak D match, TRBD1 (5 bases). Trimming took 8 bases from V and 3 from J, leaving 17 bases between them. CDR3 length: 15 residues. The CDR3 nucleotides are TGTGCCAGCTCAGACTGGGGAGGGGCCAATCAGCCCCAGCATTTT. Translating gives CASSDWGGANQPQHF.

This clonotype has at least ten counts. The chain links TRBV6-1 to TRBJ2-2; 9 bases agree with TRBD1. V gave up 10 bases and J gave up 6 bases; unmatched junction bases: 12. There are 15 residues in the CDR3. From germline, CDR1 is MNHNS and CDR2 SASEGT. The CDR3 DNA is TGTGCCACCTTGACCGGGACAGGGCTAGCCGGGGAGCTGTTTTTT. Amino acid sequence: CATLTGTGLAGELFF.

This clonotype was counted only a few times. V is TRBV3-1 and J is TRBJ1-2; TRBD1 matches 8 bases. Per germline, CDR1 LGHDT and CDR2 YNNKEL (reference sequence). The J segment lost 7 bases and the V segment lost 1 base, leaving 8 bases of the junction unmatched. This CDR3 is 15 amino acids long. The DNA of the CDR3 is TGTGCCAGCAGCCAAGCGGCGGGGCAGGGGGCTGGCTACACCTTC. Protein sequence: CASSQAAGQGAGYTF.

The chain links TRBV7-2 to TRBJ2-3, with D maybe TRBD2 (6 bases). This CDR3 has 15 amino acids. Trimming pared 2 bases from V and 1 base from J, leaving 10 bases between. Germline CDR1 reads SGHTA; CDR2 reads FQGNSA. For the CDR3, the DNA is TGTGCCAGCAGCTTATATTGGGAGGGCACAGATACGCAGTATTTT. This gives the protein CASSLYWEGTDTQYF.

The table lists this clonotype with a few counts. The V call is TRBV20-1, the J call TRBJ2-1; a weak D match, TRBD2 (7 bases). The CDR3 is made up of 14 amino acids. Trimming left V 6 bases short and J 5 bases short, with 17 bases between. Germline CDR1 is DFQATT and CDR2 is SNEGSKA (reference sequence). The CDR3 protein is CSALGGGPNNEQFF. CDR3 sequence (DNA): TGCAGTGCCCTTGGGGGGGGCCCAAACAATGAGCAGTTCTTC.

The chain combines TRBV5-6 with TRBJ2-3; 7 bases fit TRBD2. From germline, CDR1 is SGHDT and CDR2 YYEEEE. With V trimmed by 1 base and J by 5 bases, 7 bases remained unmatched. This CDR3 comprises 15 residues. The CDR3 bases are TGTGCCAGCAGCTTGAGCGGGACTCAGGTAGATACGCAGTATTTT. Translating it yields CASSLSGTQVDTQYF.

The genes are TRBV25-1 and TRBJ2-3, with D hard to call. The CDR3 contains 11 residues. V lost 8 bases and J 4 bases, leaving 7 bases between the germline ends. Looked up from germline, CDR1 is MGHDK and CDR2 is SYGVNS. CDR3 nucleotide sequence: TGTGCCAGCGTTCTGGCAGATACGCAGTATTTT. Translation gives CASVLADTQYF.

The chain recombines TRBV25-1 with TRBJ2-5; the match to TRBD2 covers 14 bases. The CDR3 is 18 amino acids. Trimming removed 4 bases from V and 4 bases from J; junction bases left unmatched: 11. The germline V gene has CDR1 MGHDK and CDR2 SYGVNS. The CDR3 protein is CASSGWVGLAGVVETQYF. CDR3 nucleotide sequence: TGTGCCAGCAGTGGCTGGGTGGGACTAGCGGGAGTAGTAGAGACCCAGTACTTC.

This chain links TRBV5-1 with TRBJ2-1; D may be TRBD2 (6 bases). Germline CDR1 is SGHRS and CDR2 is YFSETQ. V lost 4 bases, J lost 2 bases, and 13 bases lay in between. CDR3 length: 15 residues. Written as DNA, the CDR3 is TGCGCCAGCAGCCCCCGGGACTTAACCTACAATGAGCAGTTCTTC. This sequence encodes CASSPRDLTYNEQFF.

V usage is TRBV6-1 and J usage is TRBJ2-3, with TRBD1 as a possible D gene (6 bases). Trimming cost V 4 bases and J 4 bases, with 9 bases left between them. The CDR3 loop spans 13 amino acids. The germline gives CDR1 MNHNS, CDR2 SASEGT. In DNA form, the CDR3 reads TGTGCCAGCAGTGTAAACAGGGCAGATACGCAGTATTTT. Amino acid sequence: CASSVNRADTQYF.

The V call is TRBV3-1, the J call TRBJ2-3; 9 bases map to TRBD2. CDR1 is LGHDT, CDR2 YNNKEL, per germline (reference sequence). V was pared by 0 bases and J by 5 bases, with 6 bases of the junction left unmatched. The CDR3 runs 16 residues. This CDR3 is CASSQDNSGGGDTQYF. CDR3 nucleotides: TGTGCCAGCAGCCAAGATAATAGCGGGGGAGGAGATACGCAGTATTTT.

The chain joins TRBV28 to TRBJ2-7; D could derive from TRBD1 or TRBD2 (5 bases each). The length of the CDR3 is 13 residues. Germline V gives CDR1 MDHEN, CDR2 SYDVKM. The germline V and J ends were trimmed by 10 bases and 3 bases, with 16 bases remaining between them. As DNA, the CDR3 is TGTGCCATCGTCGGGACGGTAAACTACGAGCAGTACTTC. Translated, it gives CAIVGTVNYEQYF.

This clonotype occurred a few times. This chain links TRBV27 with TRBJ2-7, with D hard to call. Trimming cost V 0 bases and J 3 bases, with 9 bases left between them. Germline CDR1 is MNHEY and CDR2 is SMNVEV (reference sequence). The CDR3 extends over 14 amino acids. CDR3 region: CASSLSYGLYEQYF. DNA for the CDR3: TGTGCCAGCAGTTTATCCTACGGCCTCTACGAGCAGTACTTC.

This chain uses TRBV4-3 with TRBJ2-3; D is unclear. Trimming pared 0 bases from V and 5 bases from J, leaving 9 bases between. CDR3 size: 14 residues. Germline V gene data show CDR1 as LGHNA and CDR2 as YSLEER. The CDR3: CASSQDPGVDTQYF. For the CDR3, the DNA is TGCGCCAGCAGCCAAGATCCTGGCGTAGATACGCAGTATTTT.

The table lists this clonotype with a few counts. The rearrangement joins TRBV20-1 to TRBJ1-6; a weak D match, TRBD1 (6 bases). This CDR3 has 13 amino acids. Trimming shortened V by 6 bases and J by 7 bases, and 13 bases separated the two germline ends. The germline V gene has CDR1 DFQATT and CDR2 SNEGSKA (reference sequence). The CDR3 reads CSAGGQWNSPLHF. The CDR3 DNA reads TGCAGTGCGGGGGGCCAATGGAATTCACCCCTCCACTTT.

This clonotype was found once. This chain uses TRBV20-1 with TRBJ2-1; a weak D match, TRBD2 (6 bases). Trimming stripped 5 bases from V and 7 bases from J, with 18 bases between. Germline lookup yields CDR1 DFQATT and CDR2 SNEGSKA (reference sequence). CDR3 length equals 14 residues. The CDR3: CSALSGSRWNEQFF. The DNA for the CDR3 is TGCAGTGCTTTATCCGGGAGTAGGTGGAATGAGCAGTTCTTC.

Only a few counts were recorded for this clonotype. The genes are TRBV4-3 and TRBJ2-1; TRBD2 is a possible D gene (6 bases). V dropped 3 bases and J dropped 0 bases, with 15 bases sitting between them. The length of the CDR3 is 17 residues. Germline CDR1 LGHNA, CDR2 YSLEER. CDR3 sequence: CASSHPHSGSSYNEQFF. CDR3 in DNA: TGCGCCAGCAGCCACCCACATAGCGGTAGCTCCTACAATGAGCAGTTCTTC.

In its sample, this clonotype was seen a few times. The chain recombines TRBV6-1 with TRBJ1-2; TRBD1 matches 7 bases. From germline, CDR1 is MNHNS and CDR2 SASEGT. Trimming removed 10 bases from V and 7 bases from J; junction bases left unmatched: 12. CDR3 length equals 13 residues. The CDR3 region is CAIRPRDSSGYTF. CDR3 sequence (DNA): TGTGCCATTCGCCCCCGGGACAGCTCTGGCTACACCTTC.

This clonotype was seen repeatedly, ten times or more. The chain has TRBV5-1 and TRBJ1-6; maybe TRBD1 (5 bases). From germline, CDR1 is SGHRS and CDR2 YFSETQ. The CDR3 contains 14 residues. The V end lost 4 bases, the J end lost 7 bases, and 12 bases lay between the germline ends. CDR3 loop: CASSPLGRNSPLHF. In DNA, the CDR3 is TGCGCCAGCAGCCCACTGGGACGCAATTCACCCCTCCACTTT.

This clonotype turned up a few times. This rearrangement joins TRBV5-1 to TRBJ2-7, with a tentative D call TRBD1 (6 bases). The CDR3 runs to 14 residues. Germline V lookup: CDR1 SGHRS, CDR2 YFSETQ. The V and J ends lost 3 bases and 2 bases respectively, with 12 bases between them. The CDR3 coding sequence is TGCGCCAGCAGCTCTACAGGGCTACCCTACGAGCAGTACTTC. Translated, it gives CASSSTGLPYEQYF.